Listed here is a single TCR beta chain. Its antigen remains unidentified. The input for sorted-subset replicate PCRs was approximately 190 ng DNA, tens of thousands of T cell genomes. Clones were sequenced by immunoSEQ multiplex PCR, and TCRdb holds only the in-frame ones, with some missing. Here the sample spans 500,000 or so clones, 95% to 96% being singletons. The sample is drawn from a study of shared clonotypes between healthy human individuals. Study-wide results and limits: Sample collection involved blood only; tissue repertoires are likely different.

CDR3 length: 15 amino acids. The germline gives CDR1 MNHEY, CDR2 SMNVEV (reference sequence). Trimming removed 1 base from V and 3 bases from J; junction bases left unmatched: 6. The TCR comes from a woman in her 30s in good health. Material for sequencing was naive CD4+ T cells sorted from blood. Subset noted: CD45RA+ positively selected. The chain links TRBV27 to TRBJ2-7, with 7 bases fitting TRBD2. The CDR3: CASSLYTSVVYEQYF. The CDR3 nucleotides read TGTGCCAGCAGTTTATACACTAGCGTGGTCTACGAGCAGTACTTC.